This T cell receptor (beta chain) was recovered during a study of cytomegalovirus exposure and HLA in healthy donors. Findings and caveats of the study: A later analysis reportedly found fewer N-insertions in an Asian-associated ancestry cluster than the approximately 730-donor mean. A later analysis found most CMV-associated TCR beta chains apparently HLA-restricted.

Comments on this clone: Its antigen is currently unknown.

Primers included in the PCR were 60 Vbeta and 13 Jbeta primers. Using immunoSEQ multiplex PCR, the repertoire was profiled, and TCRdb retains in-frame clones only, with some absent. The data show about 120,000 clones, roughly 73% seen once. The CDR3 covers 16 residues. The V end was cut by 1 base, the J end by 6 bases, with 16 bases between. Per germline, CDR1 LNHDA and CDR2 SQIVND (reference sequence). The sequence derives from a woman in her twenties or thirties in good health and CMV-seronegative. Sample: PBMCs. V gene TRBV19 combines with J gene TRBJ1-5; D gene uncertain. CDR3 amino acids: CASSIANFPGGQPQHF. CDR3 nucleotides: TGTGCCAGTAGTATAGCGAACTTCCCGGGAGGTCAGCCCCAGCATTTT.